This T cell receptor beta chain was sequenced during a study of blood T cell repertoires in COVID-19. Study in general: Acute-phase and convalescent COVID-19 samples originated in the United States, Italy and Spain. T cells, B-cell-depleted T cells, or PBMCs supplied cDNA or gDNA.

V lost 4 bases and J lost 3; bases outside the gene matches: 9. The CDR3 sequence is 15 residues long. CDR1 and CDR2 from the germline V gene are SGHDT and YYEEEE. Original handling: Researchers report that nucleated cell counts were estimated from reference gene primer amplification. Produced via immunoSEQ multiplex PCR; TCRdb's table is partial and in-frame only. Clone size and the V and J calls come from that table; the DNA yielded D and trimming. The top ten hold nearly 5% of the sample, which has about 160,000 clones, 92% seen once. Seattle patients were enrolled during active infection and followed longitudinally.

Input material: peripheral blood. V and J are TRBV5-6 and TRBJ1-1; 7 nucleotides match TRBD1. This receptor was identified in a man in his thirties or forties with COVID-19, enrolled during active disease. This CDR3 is CASSRVDRVYTEAFF. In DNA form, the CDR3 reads TGTGCCAGCAGCCGAGTCGACAGGGTGTACACTGAAGCTTTCTTT. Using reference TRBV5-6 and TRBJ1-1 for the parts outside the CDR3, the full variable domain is DAGVTQSPTHLIKTRGQQVTLRCSPKSGHDTVSWYQQALGQGPQFIFQYYEEEERQRGNFPDRFSGHQFPNYSSELNVNALLLGDSALYLCASSRVDRVYTEAFFGQGTRLTVV.